This TCR beta chain appears in the sequencing data of a study of blood T cell repertoires in COVID-19. The authors' processing: The assay estimated nucleated cells by amplifying reference gene primers. TCRdb's table, derived via immunoSEQ multiplex PCR, lists solely in-frame clones and lacks some. For V, J and clone size, that table is used; D and trimming come from the DNA. Of about 100,000 clones listed, about 91% are singletons. Sequences were obtained from peripheral blood. The clonotype originates from a human donor in a cohort sampled during active COVID-19.

The CDR3 DNA is TGTGCCAGCAGGGGGACAGGGGGCATAGATACGCAGTATTTT. It encodes CASRGTGGIDTQYF. J is TRBJ2-3 and V is TRBV28, with 12 positions matching TRBD1. There are 14 residues in the CDR3. From germline, CDR1 is MDHEN and CDR2 SYDVKM. J gave up 5 bases and V 6 bases, and 3 bases lay outside the gene matches.